A single sample is the source of the 31 T cell receptor beta chains below, sequenced in a study of blood T cell repertoires in COVID-19. Generated by immunoSEQ multiplex PCR, the TCRdb table keeps only in-frame clones and is missing some. The sample yields roughly 70,000 clones, approximately 73% seen once. The sample consisted of peripheral blood. The receptor set was obtained from a man between 60 and 70 years old with COVID-19, enrolled during active disease.

The chain has TRBV29-1 and TRBJ1-1; D is undetermined. The CDR3 is 14 residues long. Deletions cut 3 bases from V and 4 bases from J, with 15 bases between. Per the germline V gene, CDR1 is SQVTM and CDR2 is ANQGSEA. The CDR3: CSVDREGPSTEAFF. Written as DNA, the CDR3 is TGCAGCGTTGACCGGGAAGGACCCAGCACTGAAGCTTTCTTT.

The chain is built from TRBV6-5 and TRBJ2-3; 8 bases match TRBD2. The CDR3 length is 12 residues. Losses at the gene ends were 8 bases for V and 3 bases for J; bases not matched to a gene: 1. Germline CDR1 reads MNHEY; CDR2 reads SVGAGI. The DNA of the CDR3 is TGTGCCAGCCGGGAGGGAACAGATACGCAGTATTTT. Residues: CASREGTDTQYF.

V and J are TRBV6-5 and TRBJ1-2; 7 bases agree with TRBD1. The V gene's germline CDR1 is MNHEY and CDR2 SVGAGI. The CDR3 runs 13 residues. After removal of 5 bases from V and 5 bases from J, the junction contained 5 bases not matched to a gene. This chain's CDR3 is CASSRDSLYGYTF. In DNA, the CDR3 is TGTGCCAGCAGTCGGGACAGTCTTTATGGCTACACCTTC.

This rearrangement joins TRBV18 to TRBJ1-5; D possibly corresponds to TRBD1 (5 bases). The CDR3 loop spans 13 amino acids. Germline CDR1 and CDR2: KGHSH and LQKENI. V was cut by 3 bases and J by 8 bases, with 11 bases left in between. CDR3 sequence (DNA): TGTGCCAGCTCACCCTCGGAAGGGGAGCCCCAGCATTTT. Encoded protein: CASSPSEGEPQHF.

This clone was counted once. This chain uses TRBV19 with TRBJ1-4; perhaps TRBD1 as D (5 bases). CDR1 is LNHDA, CDR2 SQIVND, per germline (reference sequence). Trimming removed 2 bases at V and 2 bases at J, with 9 bases between. This CDR3 region has 15 residues. CDR3 nucleotide sequence: TGTGCCAGTAGTATATCGCAGGGCACTAATGAAAAACTGTTTTTT. It codes for CASSISQGTNEKLFF.

The V and J genes are TRBV3-1 (or the pseudogene TRBV3-2) and TRBJ2-3, with 12 nucleotides matching TRBD2. Trimming removed 5 bases from V and 14 bases from J; junction bases left unmatched: 5. In germline, CDR1 is LGHDT, CDR2 YNNKEL (reference sequence). The length of the CDR3 is 12 residues. The CDR3 region has the DNA TGTGCCAGCAGCGAAACTAGCGGGGGGCGGTATTTT. It is translated as CASSETSGGRYF.

The chain carries TRBV5-4 and TRBJ1-4; no firm D call. CDR1 and CDR2 (germline): SGHNT, YYREEE (reference sequence). The CDR3 covers 14 residues. V lost 0 bases and J 7 bases, leaving 10 bases between the germline ends. CDR3 in amino acids: CASSLVPGSEKLFF. For the CDR3, the DNA is TGTGCCAGCAGCTTGGTTCCCGGGTCTGAAAAACTGTTTTTT. Full variable domain (remainder filled in from reference TRBV5-4 and TRBJ1-4): ETGVTQSPTHLIKTRGQQVTLRCSSQSGHNTVSWYQQALGQGPQFIFQYYREEENGRGNFPPRFSGLQFPNYSSELNVNALELDDSALYLCASSLVPGSEKLFFGSGTQLSVL.

By its share, this clone is medium-sized. The rearrangement links TRBV7-9 to TRBJ2-7; no clear D. Germline values: CDR1 SEHNR, CDR2 FQNEAQ (reference sequence). CDR3 length equals 14 residues. Between the trimmed V and J ends, which lost 4 bases and 10 bases, there was a span of 20 bases. CDR3 DNA: TGTGCCAGCAGCTCACCCGCGGCTCATAAAGGACAGTACTTC. This gives the protein CASSSPAAHKGQYF.

The V and J genes are TRBV6-2 or TRBV6-3 and TRBJ2-7; possibly TRBD1 for D (6 bases). The CDR3 runs to 16 residues. CDR1 and CDR2 (germline): MNHEY, SVGEGT. Trimming removed 0 bases from V and 2 bases from J, with 14 bases in between. The CDR3 is CASSYSTGGFAYEQYF. The CDR3, as DNA: TGTGCCAGCAGTTACTCGACTGGGGGCTTCGCCTACGAGCAGTACTTC.

The rearrangement uses TRBV4-1 and TRBJ2-1, with no clear D. The germline V gene encodes CDR1 MGHRA and CDR2 YSYEKL. This CDR3 has 13 amino acids. Trimming took 7 bases from V and 6 from J, leaving 13 bases between them. The CDR3 region has the DNA TGCGCCAGCATCAACGAGGAGAGCAATGAGCAGTTCTTC. This sequence encodes CASINEESNEQFF.

This chain links TRBV1 with TRBJ1-1. TRBV1 is listed as a pseudogene. The CDR3 is 16 residues long. CDR3: CTSSSGGLKWDTEAFF. In DNA form, the CDR3 reads TGCACCAGCAGCTCCGGAGGGTTGAAATGGGACACTGAAGCTTTCTTT.

The chain joins TRBV29-1 to TRBJ2-3; D is unclear. CDR1 and CDR2 from the germline V gene are SQVTM and ANQGSEA. There are 13 residues in the CDR3. V was pared by 4 bases and J by 8 bases, with 16 bases between. CDR3 in amino acids: CSVGFNWSGTQYF. For the CDR3, the DNA is TGCAGCGTTGGGTTTAATTGGAGTGGTACGCAGTATTTT.

The chain is built from TRBV9 and TRBJ2-1; 10 bases map to TRBD2. The CDR3 loop spans 15 amino acids. Germline CDR1 SGDLS, CDR2 YYNGEE. V gave up 6 bases and J gave up 2 bases; unmatched junction bases: 5. The DNA of the CDR3 is TGTGCCAGCAACCGAGCGGGAGGGCCCTACAATGAGCAGTTCTTC. Encoded protein: CASNRAGGPYNEQFF.

The rearrangement links TRBV14 to TRBJ2-1; D gene uncertain. The CDR3 runs to 13 residues. V was pared by 0 bases and J by 8 bases, with 8 bases between. The germline CDR1 and CDR2 sequences are SGHDN and FVKESK. CDR3 loop: CASSQDLGYEQFF. DNA for the CDR3: TGTGCCAGCAGCCAAGATTTGGGCTATGAGCAGTTCTTC.

This rearrangement joins TRBV21-1 to TRBJ2-5; no check of the table's D call, TRBD2, against the DNA was made. TRBV21-1 is an annotated pseudogene. The CDR3 covers 18 residues. This chain's CDR3 is CASSPASGGEPRGETQYF. Written as DNA, the CDR3 is TGTGCCAGCAGCCCTGCTTCGGGAGGGGAGCCTCGAGGGGAGACCCAGTACTTC.

This chain joins TRBV24-1 and TRBJ2-7; D might be TRBD2 (6 bases). The CDR3 consists of 15 residues. Germline V CDR1 and CDR2: KGHDR, SFDVKD. V shed 1 base and J shed 5 bases, with 14 bases lying between them. The CDR3 nucleotides are TGTGCCACCAGTGATTTTATCTGGGACTCGAACGAGCAGTACTTC. Residues: CATSDFIWDSNEQYF.

This chain uses TRBV7-2 with TRBJ2-3, with a weak D call TRBD2 (6 bases). The CDR3 has 13 residues. V was cut by 5 bases and J by 8 bases, with 14 bases left in between. From germline, CDR1 is SGHTA and CDR2 FQGNSA. This chain's CDR3 is CASSTAGYTTQYF. In DNA form, the CDR3 reads TGTGCCAGCAGCACCGCGGGATATACTACGCAGTATTTT.

V is TRBV5-1 and J is TRBJ2-5, with TRBD2 identical over 11 bases. Germline CDR1 is SGHRS and CDR2 is YFSETQ. The CDR3 has 17 amino acids. The J segment lost 4 bases and the V segment lost 4 bases, leaving 12 bases of the junction unmatched. This chain's CDR3 is CASSLRLSGGAGETQYF. The DNA of the CDR3 is TGCGCCAGCAGCCTCCGTCTTAGCGGGGGGGCCGGAGAGACCCAGTACTTC.

The V call is TRBV20-1, the J call TRBJ2-1; the match to TRBD2 covers 8 bases. Germline V CDR1 and CDR2: DFQATT, SNEGSKA (reference sequence). The CDR3 has 15 residues. V dropped 3 bases and J dropped 5; count of bases not matched to a gene: 9. Written as DNA, the CDR3 is TGCAGTGCTAGTGCCTCGGGGGGGCCGCACAATGAGCAGTTCTTC. This gives the protein CSASASGGPHNEQFF.

The gene calls are TRBV4-1 and TRBJ2-2; 10 bases agree with TRBD2. CDR3 length: 17 residues. Germline lookup yields CDR1 MGHRA and CDR2 YSYEKL. The junction had 8 bases not matched to a gene; V was cut back by 2 bases and J by 5 bases. CDR3 protein: CASSQRAGGPGTGELFF. The CDR3 DNA reads as TGCGCCAGCAGCCAAAGAGCGGGGGGGCCTGGGACCGGGGAGCTGTTTTTT.

This clone has just a few counts. The rearrangement links TRBV2 to TRBJ1-6; tentatively, D is TRBD1 (6 bases). This CDR3 contains 13 residues. The germline V gene has CDR1 SNHLY and CDR2 FYNNEI. The V gene lost 7 bases and the J gene lost 7 bases, with 11 bases spanning the gap. The CDR3 is CASTGQPNSPLHF. The DNA of the CDR3 is TGTGCCAGCACTGGACAGCCGAATTCACCCCTCCACTTT.

The J gene is TRBJ2-1, the V gene TRBV9; 12 nucleotides match TRBD2. The trim removed 4 bases at V and 7 bases at J, leaving 6 bases unmatched. Germline loops: CDR1 SGDLS, CDR2 YYNGEE. The CDR3 contains 15 residues. The chain's CDR3 is CASSPLAGGSNEQFF. In nucleotides, the CDR3 is TGTGCCAGCAGCCCCCTAGCGGGAGGGTCGAATGAGCAGTTCTTC.

The rearrangement links TRBV27 to TRBJ2-5, with 7 bases lining up with TRBD1. The V gene end was trimmed by 5 bases and the J gene end by 4 bases; junction bases not matched to a gene: 7. Germline-derived CDR1 and CDR2 are MNHEY and SMNVEV (reference sequence). The length of the CDR3 is 14 residues. CDR3 loop: CASSPWDRVETQYF. The DNA for the CDR3 is TGTGCCAGCAGTCCATGGGACAGAGTAGAGACCCAGTACTTC.

The rearrangement joins TRBV10-1 to TRBJ2-7; the match to TRBD1 covers 8 bases. J gave up 8 bases and V 0 bases, and 12 bases lay outside the gene matches. Per germline, CDR1 WNHNN and CDR2 SYGVQD (reference sequence). The CDR3 runs 16 residues. DNA for the CDR3: TGCGCCAGCAGTGAGTCGGGAACGGAGCAGGGGGCTAAGCAGTACTTC. This codes for CASSESGTEQGAKQYF.

The rearrangement uses TRBV6-6 and TRBJ1-5; D gene unclear. In germline, CDR1 is MNHNY, CDR2 SVGAGI (reference sequence). Deletions cut 0 bases from V and 11 bases from J, with 8 bases between. There are 12 residues in the CDR3. CDR3 amino acids: CASSYSPVAQHF. Here the CDR3 DNA reads TGTGCCAGCAGTTACTCACCGGTGGCCCAGCATTTT.

The chain couples TRBV11-3 to TRBJ2-3, with TRBD1 as a possible D gene (7 bases). In germline, CDR1 is SGHNT, CDR2 YENEEA. CDR3 length equals 12 residues. Trimming cost V 6 bases and J 6 bases, with 10 bases left between them. The CDR3 sequence is CASSAGGDTQYF. The CDR3 DNA reads as TGTGCCAGCAGTGCAGGGGGGGATACGCAGTATTTT.

The CDR3 protein is CSASGRINTDTQYF. The CDR3 region has the DNA TGCAGTGCTAGTGGGCGGATCAACACAGATACGCAGTATTTT. The chain recombines TRBV20-1 with TRBJ2-3; D remains unclear. V lost 3 bases to trimming and J lost 2 bases, with 12 bases between them. CDR1 is DFQATT and CDR2 is SNEGSKA in the germline V gene (reference sequence). The CDR3 contains 14 residues.

The chain combines TRBV10-2 with TRBJ2-3, with 7 bases lining up with TRBD2. The CDR3 contains 14 residues. Trimming at V came to 7 bases and at J to 7 bases, leaving 11 bases not matched to a gene. CDR1 WSHSY and CDR2 SAAADI come from the germline V gene. Written as DNA, the CDR3 is TGCGCCAGCAAAAATTGGACTAGTGTAAATACGCAGTATTTT. It specifies CASKNWTSVNTQYF.

The chain joins TRBV19 to TRBJ1-2; D is perhaps TRBD1 (6 bases). The length of the CDR3 is 15 residues. Germline assignment: CDR1 LNHDA and CDR2 SQIVND (reference sequence). The V end lost 4 bases, the J end lost 3 bases, and 15 bases lay between the germline ends. CDR3 bases: TGTGCCAGTAGTACGTACTCGGGGGGCTACTATGGCTACACCTTC. It specifies CASSTYSGGYYGYTF.

This clone appeared a single time. V is TRBV7-9 and J is TRBJ1-1; perhaps TRBD1 as D (5 bases). V lost 3 bases and J lost 5, with 13 bases in between. In germline, CDR1 is SEHNR, CDR2 FQNEAQ (reference sequence). The CDR3 consists of 14 residues. CDR3 coding DNA: TGTGCCAGCAGCTTGCCCCGGGGGACGACTGAAGCTTTCTTT. Translated, it gives CASSLPRGTTEAFF.

The chain carries TRBV7-3 and TRBJ1-1; no clear D gene. The CDR3 loop spans 13 amino acids. CDR1 SGHTA and CDR2 FQGTGA come from the germline V gene. The ends were cut back, 5 bases at V and 0 bases at J, with 7 bases in the middle. CDR3 in DNA: TGTGCCAGCAGCCCCACTTTGAACACTGAAGCTTTCTTT. As protein: CASSPTLNTEAFF.